The present T cell receptor (beta chain) was sequenced within a study of Graves' ophthalmopathy and Graves' hyperthyroidism. Study-wide results and caveats: Built on 13 signatures, a model told ophthalmopathy apart from stable hyperthyroidism with approximately 88% sensitivity and roughly 81% specificity.

V was clipped by 6 bases and J by 2 bases; unmatched bases: 11. The germline gives CDR1 MNHEY, CDR2 SVGAGI. The CDR3 extends over 17 amino acids. TCR beta CDR3 amplification used RNA transcripts. Investigators did first-round RT-PCR with HTBI primers, then second-round multiplex PCR. In TCRdb, the multiplex PCR reads were re-called with MiXCR into one record per CDR3 protein. The repertoire holds over a million distinct CDR3 sequences, with less than 45% as singletons. On this clonotype itself: The target antigen is unknown.

This sequence originates from an adult man with Graves' hyperthyroidism. The chain recombines TRBV6-5 with TRBJ1-5; 9 bases map to TRBD1. Sequencing input: peripheral blood or thyroid tissue (not recorded which). The CDR3 loop reads CASSRYRDRARNQPQHF. CDR3 DNA: TGTGCCAGCAGCAGATACCGGGACAGGGCGCGCAATCAGCCCCAGCATTTT.